The 8 T cell receptor beta chains below all came from one sample that was sequenced in a study of cytomegalovirus exposure and HLA in healthy donors. Primers for the PCR totalled 60 Vbeta and 13 Jbeta. Repertoires were generated with immunoSEQ multiplex PCR, while TCRdb's copy carries only in-frame clones and drops some. The data show roughly 140,000 clones, around 79% seen once. The specimen sequenced was PBMCs. These receptors came from a man aged 45-60 years in good health and CMV-seropositive.

The chain couples TRBV28 to TRBJ1-5; D possibly corresponds to TRBD1 (6 bases). V lost 6 bases, J lost 6 bases, and 12 bases lay in between. The CDR3 totals 13 residues. Germline CDR1 is MDHEN and CDR2 is SYDVKM. The CDR3 here is CASRRTVAQPQHF. The CDR3 coding sequence is TGTGCCAGCAGGCGGACAGTAGCTCAGCCCCAGCATTTT.

Worth noting for this clone: The CDR3 end shows no conserved phenylalanine or tryptophan, and so a read error is likely. The chain employs TRBV5-1 and TRBJ2-7; D gene unclear. Germline V gives CDR1 SGHRS, CDR2 YFSETQ. Trimming took off 0 bases at V and 6 bases at J, with 13 bases between the two ends. CDR3 length: 14 amino acids. CDR3 bases: TGCGCCAGCAGCTTGGATGGTCTGGGCTTCGAGCAGTACCTC. Translating it yields CASSLDGLGFEQYL.

This clone was seen just once. This chain uses TRBV27 with TRBJ1-5; 10 bases are a match to TRBD1. V was pared by 6 bases and J by 3 bases, with 8 bases of the junction left unmatched. Germline V CDR1 and CDR2: MNHEY, SMNVEV (reference sequence). The CDR3 consists of 16 residues. The CDR3 DNA reads TGTGCCAGCAGCCGCGACAGGGGGCGTCCCAATCAGCCCCAGCATTTT. Amino acid sequence: CASSRDRGRPNQPQHF.

The rearrangement links TRBV27 to TRBJ2-3; TRBD1 is a possible D gene (6 bases). There are 14 residues in the CDR3. The germline V gene has CDR1 MNHEY and CDR2 SMNVEV (reference sequence). V lost 7 bases, J lost 1 base, and 12 bases lay in between. CDR3 protein: CASTRGSRTDTQYF. CDR3 DNA sequence: TGTGCCAGCACTAGGGGGTCGCGCACAGATACGCAGTATTTT.

V gene TRBV5-1 combines with J gene TRBJ1-1, with TRBD1 as a possible D gene (6 bases). From germline, CDR1 is SGHRS and CDR2 YFSETQ. Trimming left V 0 bases short and J 1 base short, with 10 bases between. CDR3 length: 15 amino acids. For the CDR3, the DNA is TGCGCCAGCAGCTTGGCCGGGACACCGAACACTGAAGCTTTCTTT. Amino acids: CASSLAGTPNTEAFF.

This chain joins TRBV28 and TRBJ2-7; D possibly corresponds to TRBD2 (6 bases). Deletions cut 5 bases from V and 2 bases from J, with 16 bases between. CDR1 is MDHEN, CDR2 SYDVKM, per germline. The CDR3 consists of 15 residues. Here the CDR3 DNA reads TGTGCCAGCAGTAATTCGGGCTGGACTACCTACGAGCAGTACTTC. This codes for CASSNSGWTTYEQYF.

This clone was detected once. The DNA of the CDR3 is TGCGCCAGCAGTTGGGGGGGCGGCGGGACTGAAGCTTTCTTT. This sequence encodes CASSWGGGGTEAFF. The chain carries TRBV5-1 and TRBJ1-1, with TRBD1 as a possible D gene (6 bases). V lost 5 bases and J 5 bases, leaving 16 bases between the germline ends. Germline V gene data show CDR1 as SGHRS and CDR2 as YFSETQ. CDR3 length: 14 amino acids.

Regarding this clone: The limits of the CDR3 on the DNA are not certain, so only TCRdb's listed CDR3 is given. The rearrangement links TRBV21-1 to TRBJ2-7; TRBD1 was called by the table and not checked on the DNA. TRBV21-1 is listed as a pseudogene. Both ends counted, the CDR3 spans 15 residues. CDR3 protein: CASSKVGTGIGEQYF.